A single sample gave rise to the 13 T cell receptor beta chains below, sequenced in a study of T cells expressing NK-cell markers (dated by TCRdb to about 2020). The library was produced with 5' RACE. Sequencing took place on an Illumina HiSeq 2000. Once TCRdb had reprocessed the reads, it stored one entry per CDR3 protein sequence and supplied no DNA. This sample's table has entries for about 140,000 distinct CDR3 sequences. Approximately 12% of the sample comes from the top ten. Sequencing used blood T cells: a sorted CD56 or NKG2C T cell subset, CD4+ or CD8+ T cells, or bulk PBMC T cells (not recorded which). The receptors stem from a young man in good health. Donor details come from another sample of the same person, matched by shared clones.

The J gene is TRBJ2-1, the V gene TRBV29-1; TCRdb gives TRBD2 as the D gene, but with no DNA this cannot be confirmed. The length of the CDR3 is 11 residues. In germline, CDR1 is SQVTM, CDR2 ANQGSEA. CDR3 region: CSVSSGNEQFF.

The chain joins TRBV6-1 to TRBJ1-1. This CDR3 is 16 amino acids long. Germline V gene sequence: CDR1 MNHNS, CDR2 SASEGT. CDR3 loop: CASRVNPSEANTEAFF.

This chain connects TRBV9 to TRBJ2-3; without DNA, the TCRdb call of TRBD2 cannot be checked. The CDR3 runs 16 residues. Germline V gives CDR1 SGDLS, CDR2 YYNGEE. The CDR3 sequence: CASSALAGGSFGTQYF.

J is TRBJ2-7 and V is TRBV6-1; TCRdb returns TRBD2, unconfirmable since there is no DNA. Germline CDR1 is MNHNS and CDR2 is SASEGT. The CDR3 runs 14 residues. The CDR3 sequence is CASSPFGGMGEQYF.

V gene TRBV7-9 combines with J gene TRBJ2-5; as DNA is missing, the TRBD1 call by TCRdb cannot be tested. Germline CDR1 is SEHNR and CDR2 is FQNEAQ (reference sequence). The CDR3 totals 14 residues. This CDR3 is CASSFGQVQGTQYF. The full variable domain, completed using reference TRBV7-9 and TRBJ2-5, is DTGVSQNPRHKITKRGQNVTFRCDPISEHNRLYWYRQTLGQGPEFLTYFQNEAQLEKSRLLSDRFSAERPKGSFSTLEIQRTEQGDSAMYLCASSFGQVQGTQYFGPGTRLLVL.

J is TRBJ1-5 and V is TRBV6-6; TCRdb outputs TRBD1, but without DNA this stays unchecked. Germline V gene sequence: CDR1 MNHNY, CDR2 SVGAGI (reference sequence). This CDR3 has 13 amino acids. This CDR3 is CASRGTDNQPQHF.

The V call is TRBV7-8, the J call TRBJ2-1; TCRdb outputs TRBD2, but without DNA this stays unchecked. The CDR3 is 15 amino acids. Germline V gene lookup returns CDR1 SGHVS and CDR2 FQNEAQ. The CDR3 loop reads CASRRLAGGPQEQFF.

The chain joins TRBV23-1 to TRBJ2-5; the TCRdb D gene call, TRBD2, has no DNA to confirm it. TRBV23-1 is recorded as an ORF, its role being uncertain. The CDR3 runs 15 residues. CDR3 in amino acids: CASRGEGEYQETQYF.

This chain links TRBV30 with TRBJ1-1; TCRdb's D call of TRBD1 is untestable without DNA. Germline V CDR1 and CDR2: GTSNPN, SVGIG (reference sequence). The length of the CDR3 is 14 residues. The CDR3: CAWSVITGGTEAFF.

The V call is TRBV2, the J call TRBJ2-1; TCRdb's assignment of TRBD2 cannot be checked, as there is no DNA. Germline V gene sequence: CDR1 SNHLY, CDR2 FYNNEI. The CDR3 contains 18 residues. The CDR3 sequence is CASIGLLLAYSSYNEQFF.

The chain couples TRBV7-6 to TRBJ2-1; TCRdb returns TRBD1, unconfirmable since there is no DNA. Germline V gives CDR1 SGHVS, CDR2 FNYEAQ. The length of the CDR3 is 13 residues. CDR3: CASSLQGLDEQFF. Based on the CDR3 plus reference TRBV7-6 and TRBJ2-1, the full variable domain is GAGVSQSPRYKVTKRGQDVALRCDPISGHVSLYWYRQALGQGPEFLTYFNYEAQQDKSGLPNDRFSAERPEGSISTLTIQRTEQRDSAMYRCASSLQGLDEQFFGPGTRLTVL.

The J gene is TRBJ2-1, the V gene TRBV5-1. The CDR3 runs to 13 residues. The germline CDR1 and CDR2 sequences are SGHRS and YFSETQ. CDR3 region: CASSLWLGNEQFF.

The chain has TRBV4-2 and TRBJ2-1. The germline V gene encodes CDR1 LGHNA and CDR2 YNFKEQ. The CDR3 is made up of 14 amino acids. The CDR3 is CASRSETPSDEQFF.